The entry below gives a single T cell receptor (beta chain) sequence along with its context. Individuals drawn from 24 US areas were about 18 to 90 years old. From germline, CDR1 is MRHNA and CDR2 SNTAGT. Germline trimming cut 6 bases from V and 4 bases from J; bases unmatched to any gene: 21. CDR3 length equals 20 residues. In the authors' methods: Using reference gene primer amplification, nucleated cell counts were estimated. TCRdb's table, derived via immunoSEQ multiplex PCR, lists solely in-frame clones and lacks some. The V and J calls and clone size are taken from that table; D and trimming were inferred from the DNA. The sample includes fewer than 200,000 clones, about 88% of them seen just once. The data are from a study of blood T cell repertoires in COVID-19. Across the study: The samples span acute and convalescent COVID-19 from the United States, Italy and Spain. Nucleic acid was either cDNA or gDNA, and it came from T cells, B-cell-depleted T cells, or PBMCs.

This chain connects TRBV6-4 to TRBJ1-2; 12 bases fit TRBD1. Sample: PBMCs or T cells enriched from blood (not recorded which). The TCR was taken from a human donor with acute COVID-19. The donor label of this sample is uncertain. This CDR3 is CASSDRDRGRRWTMGYGYTF. The CDR3 DNA is TGTGCCAGCAGCGACCGGGACAGGGGGCGCAGATGGACTATGGGCTATGGCTACACCTTC.